The T cell receptor (beta chain) under discussion was sequenced for a study of shared clonotypes between healthy human individuals. Study results and caveats: Estimated richness was generally greater in naive than memory subsets. Sample collection involved blood only; tissue repertoires are likely different.

From germline, CDR1 is LNHDA and CDR2 SQIVND (reference sequence). Trimming pared 2 bases from V and 6 bases from J, leaving 17 bases between. This CDR3 contains 15 residues. It was roughly 210 ng DNA, 25,000 to 35,000 T cell genomes, that sorted-subset replicate PCRs used. As handled by the study authors: ImmunoSEQ gave junction-only sequences without quality scores, so filtering differed. The data were produced by immunoSEQ multiplex PCR, yet TCRdb's version contains in-frame clones alone and is incomplete. That table supplies the V and J calls and clone size; D and trimming were determined from the DNA. The sample has under 2,000,000 clones, roughly 95% seen once; the top ten hold approximately 1%. In regard to this clone: What it binds is unknown.

Naive CD8 populations comprised CD45RO-negative cells positively selected for CCR7, excluding terminally differentiated effector memory CD45RA+ cells. Sample: naive CD8+ T cells sorted from blood. The receptor's source is a man younger than 30 in good health. This chain joins TRBV19 and TRBJ2-7, with a weak D call TRBD2 (6 bases). The chain's CDR3 is CASSIPGSPSGEQYF. CDR3 nucleotide sequence: TGTGCCAGTAGTATACCCGGGAGCCCCTCCGGCGAGCAGTACTTC.